This T cell receptor (beta chain) came from a study of shared T cell receptors in the human thymus (dated by TCRdb to 2020 to 2023). Background on the whole study: The study examined how the human thymus generates shared, self-reactive T-cell receptor alpha chains.

To note about this clone: It lacks a known antigen. No base qualities exist here, and no much larger clone lies one base off it.

Preparation of the library involved the immunoSEQ multiplex PCR assay. TCRdb took over this immuneACCESS table, retaining in-frame rearrangements with V and J assigned. Such tables are incomplete; in checked studies, under half of the missing clones stem from an unresolved V gene, and the remainder is unexplained. Here the sample has about 660,000 clones; 87% occur a single time. Jointly, the top ten make up more than 0.009% of the sample. These data were likewise used in another study, on human thymus T cells. The second study's authors report: Immunologically healthy infants undergoing open corrective cardiac surgery for congenital heart defects in Finland were used as donors. Thymus tissue was obtained as surgical resects removed during corrective cardiac surgery. Usage of V and J gene segments appeared to be biased in both the thymic and the peripheral blood repertoires. The related research found that thymic TCR repertoires overlapped highly between unrelated individuals. TCR alpha and beta repertoires from seven to nine infant thymus samples and four related peripheral blood samples were characterized in the study. Donor ages ranged from 7 to 244 days, and the cohort comprised over five male and a couple of female infants. Thymocytes were freed from the tissue by mechanical means and kept at -70 degrees C as pellets of roughly 8.5-30 million cells. A QIAsymphony instrument was used to extract genomic DNA from frozen cell pellets. TCRB and TCRAD loci were amplified from a standardized quantity of quality-controlled genomic DNA using the immunoSEQ multiplex PCR assay. The amplicons covered the V(D)J region and were long enough to include the CDR3 and to identify the V and J genes. Amplicon sequencing was performed on an Illumina platform through the commercial immunoSEQ service. Corrections for primer bias and sequencing errors followed previously described methods, while TCRAD and TCRB definitions were based on the IMGT database. immunoSEQ Analyzer 3.0 and VDJTools were used for repertoire analysis, which covered basic statistics, V/J segment usage, diversity estimates, rarefaction and pairwise overlap. Chao1, ChaoE, Efron-Thisted, Shannon and inverse Simpson indices were used to estimate diversity, which was also estimated on datasets down-sampled to the smallest sample. Repertoire overlap used strict matching of CDR3 nucleotide sequence, V gene and J gene, with Jaccard-based multidimensional scaling clustering. On average, thymus samples yielded 750,000 to 1,000,000 unique TCRB clonotypes, whereas blood samples yielded some 80,000.

The source of this sequence is a boy under three years old with a congenital heart defect. Donor details come from another sample of the same person, matched by shared clones. The material sequenced was thymocytes.

The DNA sequence is as follows: TGTGCCAGCAGCAACCAAAAACGGTTCGAGATAGATACGCAGTATTTT. This sequence encodes CASSNQKRFEIDTQYF. The chain is assembled from TRBV6-6 and TRBJ2-3, with the D segment identity uncertain. The CDR3 numbers 16 residues from cysteine through phenylalanine. Only the CDR3 DNA stays, 48 bases, in frame from base 1. Based on the germline V gene (reference sequence), the CDR1 and CDR2 sequences are MNHNY and SVGAGI. The V and J ends are trimmed by 6 bases and 5 bases, leaving 21 bases between them.